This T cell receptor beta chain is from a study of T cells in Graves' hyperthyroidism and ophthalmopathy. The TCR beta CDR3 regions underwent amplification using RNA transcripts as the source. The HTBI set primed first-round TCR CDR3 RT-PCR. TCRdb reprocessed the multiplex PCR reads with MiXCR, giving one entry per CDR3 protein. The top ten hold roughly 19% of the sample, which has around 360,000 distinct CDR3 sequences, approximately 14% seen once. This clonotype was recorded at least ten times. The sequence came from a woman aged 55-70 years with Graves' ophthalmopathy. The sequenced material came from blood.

CDR3 sequence (DNA): TGTGCCTGGGAAACGGGACAGGGGACCGAGCAGTACTTC. Its translation: CAWETGQGTEQYF. The rearrangement joins TRBV30 to TRBJ2-7, with 10 positions matching TRBD1. Trimming at V came to 5 bases and at J to 6 bases, leaving 7 bases not matched to a gene. The CDR3 is made up of 13 amino acids. Germline CDR1 GTSNPN, CDR2 SVGIG (reference sequence).